Each of the 9 T cell receptor beta chains below was sequenced from the same sample in a study of blood T cell repertoires in COVID-19. Assay used: immunoSEQ multiplex PCR; TCRdb lists only in-frame clones, some missing. The sample shows about 440,000 clones, more than 85% of them seen only once. The sequencing sample was made of peripheral blood. These TCRs come from a woman younger than 45 with acute or convalescent COVID-19.

This chain uses TRBV5-1 with TRBJ1-4; tentative D call: TRBD1 (5 bases). The CDR3 totals 14 residues. V gave up 0 bases and J gave up 6 bases, with 9 bases separating them. Germline lookup yields CDR1 SGHRS and CDR2 YFSETQ. The CDR3 sequence: CASSLVPGDEKLFF. In DNA form, the CDR3 reads TGCGCCAGCAGCTTGGTTCCGGGGGATGAAAAACTGTTTTTT.

Comments on this clone: The junction and the germline gene differ at one end; a read error may be behind it. This rearrangement joins TRBV30 to TRBJ1-6, with D possibly being TRBD1 (5 bases). This CDR3 has 12 residues. Germline CDR1 and CDR2: GTSNPN and SVGIG (reference sequence). The chain's CDR3 is CARSGGNSPLHF. The CDR3 coding sequence is TGTGCCAGGAGCGGGGGTAATTCACCCCTCCACTTT.

This clone was seen a single time. The sample holds other DNA sequences that translate to the same CDR3. The V call is TRBV11-2, the J call TRBJ1-1; D is uncertain. V lost 2 bases and J lost 3, with 10 bases in between. Germline lookup yields CDR1 SGHAT and CDR2 FQNNGV. The CDR3 has 14 amino acids. The CDR3 sequence: CASSLTGGDTEAFF. CDR3 in DNA: TGTGCCAGCAGCTTAACCGGTGGAGACACTGAAGCTTTCTTT.

The rearrangement joins TRBV18 to TRBJ1-5; no clear D gene. The CDR3 totals 13 residues. Germline CDR1 and CDR2: KGHSH and LQKENI. V shed 2 bases and J shed 5 bases, with 7 bases lying between them. The CDR3: CASSPSSDQPQHF. CDR3 DNA sequence: TGTGCCAGCTCACCATCTAGTGATCAGCCCCAGCATTTT.

V gene TRBV4-1 combines with J gene TRBJ2-3; D may be TRBD2 (5 bases). Germline loops: CDR1 MGHRA, CDR2 YSYEKL. The CDR3 consists of 14 residues. Trimming left V 2 bases short and J 5 bases short, with 11 bases between. CDR3 region: CASSQPNRGDTQYF. Here the CDR3 DNA reads TGCGCCAGCAGCCAACCAAACCGGGGAGATACGCAGTATTTT.

Worth noting for this clone: This CDR3 is also generated by other DNA sequences in the sample. The V call is TRBV5-1, the J call TRBJ2-3; D remains ambiguous. The CDR3 totals 14 residues. Trimming took 0 bases from V and 0 from J, leaving 5 bases between them. Germline V lookup: CDR1 SGHRS, CDR2 YFSETQ. The CDR3 sequence: CASSLAGSTDTQYF. As DNA, the CDR3 is TGCGCCAGCAGCTTGGCAGGAAGCACAGATACGCAGTATTTT.

CDR3 coding DNA: TGTGCCAGCAGTGTTGGAGGGGAATATCAGCCCCAGCATTTT. This translates into CASSVGGEYQPQHF. The chain joins TRBV27 to TRBJ1-5; D might be TRBD1 (5 bases). The CDR3 has 14 residues. CDR1 MNHEY and CDR2 SMNVEV come from the germline V gene (reference sequence). V lost 5 bases and J lost 5, with 13 bases in between.

The chain joins TRBV10-3 to TRBJ1-2; D call uncertain. In germline, CDR1 is ENHRY, CDR2 SYGVKD. The CDR3 is 12 residues long. V lost 2 bases and J 5 bases, leaving 6 bases between the germline ends. The DNA of the CDR3 is TGTGCCATCAGTGAGATTCAGTATGGCTACACCTTC. Protein product: CAISEIQYGYTF.

This clone was seen just once. A much larger clone differs by one base, so this may be a read error. The sample contains more than one DNA sequence encoding this CDR3. J is TRBJ2-7 and V is TRBV27; TRBD2 matches 9 bases. There are 14 residues in the CDR3. Germline loops: CDR1 MNHEY, CDR2 SMNVEV (reference sequence). The junction had 1 base not matched to a gene; V was cut back by 2 bases and J by 2 bases. CDR3 DNA sequence: TGTGCCAGCAGTTTAGGCGGGGGGGCCTACGAGCAGTACTTC. Amino acids: CASSLGGGAYEQYF.